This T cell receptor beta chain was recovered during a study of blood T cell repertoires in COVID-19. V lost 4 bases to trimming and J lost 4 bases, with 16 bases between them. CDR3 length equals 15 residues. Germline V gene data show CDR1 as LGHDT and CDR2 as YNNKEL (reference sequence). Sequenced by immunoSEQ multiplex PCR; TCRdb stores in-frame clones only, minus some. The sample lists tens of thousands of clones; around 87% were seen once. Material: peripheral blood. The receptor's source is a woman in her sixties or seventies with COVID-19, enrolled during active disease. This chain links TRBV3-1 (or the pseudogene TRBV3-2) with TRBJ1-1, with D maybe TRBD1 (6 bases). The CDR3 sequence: CASSPSPTGLTEAFF. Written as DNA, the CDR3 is TGTGCCAGCAGCCCGAGTCCAACAGGGCTCACTGAAGCTTTCTTT.